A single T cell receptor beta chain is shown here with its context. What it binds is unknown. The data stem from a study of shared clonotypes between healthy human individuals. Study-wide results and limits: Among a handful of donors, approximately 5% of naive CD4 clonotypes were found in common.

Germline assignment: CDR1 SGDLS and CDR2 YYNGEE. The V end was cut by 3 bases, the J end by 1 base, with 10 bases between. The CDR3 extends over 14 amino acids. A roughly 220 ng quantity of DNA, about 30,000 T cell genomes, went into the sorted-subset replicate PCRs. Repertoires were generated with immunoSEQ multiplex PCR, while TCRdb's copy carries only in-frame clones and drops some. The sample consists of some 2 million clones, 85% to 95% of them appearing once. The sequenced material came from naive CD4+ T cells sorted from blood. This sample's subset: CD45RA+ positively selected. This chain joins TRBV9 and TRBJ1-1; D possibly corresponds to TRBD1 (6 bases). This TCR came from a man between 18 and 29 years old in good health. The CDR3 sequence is CASSAVQGNTEAFF. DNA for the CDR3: TGTGCCAGCAGCGCCGTACAGGGGAACACTGAAGCTTTCTTT.